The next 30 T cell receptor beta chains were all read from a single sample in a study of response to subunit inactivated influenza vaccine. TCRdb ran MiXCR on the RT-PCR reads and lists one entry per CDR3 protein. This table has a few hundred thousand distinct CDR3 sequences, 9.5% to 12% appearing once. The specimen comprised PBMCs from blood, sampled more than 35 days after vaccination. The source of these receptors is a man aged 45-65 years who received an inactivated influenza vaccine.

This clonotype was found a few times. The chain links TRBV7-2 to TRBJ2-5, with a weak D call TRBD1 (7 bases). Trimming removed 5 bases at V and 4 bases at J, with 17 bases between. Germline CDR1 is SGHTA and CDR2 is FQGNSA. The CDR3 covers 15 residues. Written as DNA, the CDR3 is TGTGCCAGCAGCCTCCTCCCAGGGGGGACAGAGACCCAGTACTTC. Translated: CASSLLPGGTETQYF.

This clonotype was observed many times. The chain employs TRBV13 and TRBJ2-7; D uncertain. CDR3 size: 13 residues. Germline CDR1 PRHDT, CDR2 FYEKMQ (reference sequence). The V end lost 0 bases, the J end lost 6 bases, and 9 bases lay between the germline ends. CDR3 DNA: TGTGCCAGCAGCTTAGGCCACCCAACCGAGCAGTACTTC. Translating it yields CASSLGHPTEQYF.

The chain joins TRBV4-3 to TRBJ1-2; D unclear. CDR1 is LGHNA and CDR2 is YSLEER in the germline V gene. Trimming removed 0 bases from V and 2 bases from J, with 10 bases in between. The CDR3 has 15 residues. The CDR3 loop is CASSQDGQPNYGYTF. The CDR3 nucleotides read TGCGCCAGCAGCCAAGATGGGCAGCCGAACTATGGCTACACCTTC.

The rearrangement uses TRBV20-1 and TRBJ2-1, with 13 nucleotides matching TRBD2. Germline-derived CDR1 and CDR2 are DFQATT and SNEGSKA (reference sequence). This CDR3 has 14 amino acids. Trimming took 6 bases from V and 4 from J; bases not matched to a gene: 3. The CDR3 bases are TGCAGTGCAGGACTAGCGGGGGTATACAATGAGCAGTTCTTC. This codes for CSAGLAGVYNEQFF.

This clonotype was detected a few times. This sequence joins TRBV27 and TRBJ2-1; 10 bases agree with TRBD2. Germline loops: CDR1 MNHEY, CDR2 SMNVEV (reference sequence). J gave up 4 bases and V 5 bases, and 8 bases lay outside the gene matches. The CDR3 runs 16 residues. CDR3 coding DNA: TGTGCCAGCAGTGCGTATTCTAGCGGGAGTTACAATGAGCAGTTCTTC. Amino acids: CASSAYSSGSYNEQFF.

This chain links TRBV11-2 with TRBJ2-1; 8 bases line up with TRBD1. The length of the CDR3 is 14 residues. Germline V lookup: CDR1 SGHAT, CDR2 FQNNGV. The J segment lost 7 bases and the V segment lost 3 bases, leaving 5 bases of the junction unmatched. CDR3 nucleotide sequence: TGTGCCAGCAGCTTCCGCAGGGGGCGAAATGAGCAGTTCTTC. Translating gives CASSFRRGRNEQFF.

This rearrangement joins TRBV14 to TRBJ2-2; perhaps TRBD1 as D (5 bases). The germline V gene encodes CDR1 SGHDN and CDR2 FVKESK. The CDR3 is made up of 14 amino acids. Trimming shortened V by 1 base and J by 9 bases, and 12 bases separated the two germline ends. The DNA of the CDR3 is TGTGCCAGCAGCCAAGGGGTCGACAGACGGGAGCTGTTTTTT. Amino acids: CASSQGVDRRELFF.

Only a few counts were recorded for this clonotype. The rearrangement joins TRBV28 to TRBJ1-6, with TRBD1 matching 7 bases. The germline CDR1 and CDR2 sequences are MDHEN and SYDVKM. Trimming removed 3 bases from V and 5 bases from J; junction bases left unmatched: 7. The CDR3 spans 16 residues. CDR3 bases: TGTGCCAGCAGTTTTTTAGGGGGCGTCAATAATTCACCCCTCCACTTT. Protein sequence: CASSFLGGVNNSPLHF.

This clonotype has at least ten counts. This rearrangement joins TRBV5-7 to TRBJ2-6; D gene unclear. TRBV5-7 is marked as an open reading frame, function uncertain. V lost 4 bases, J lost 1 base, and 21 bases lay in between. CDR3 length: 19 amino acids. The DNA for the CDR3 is TGTGCCAGCAGCCCGGTCGGGTTTAGGGATTCGTCTGGGGCCAACGTCCTGACTTTC. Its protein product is CASSPVGFRDSSGANVLTF.

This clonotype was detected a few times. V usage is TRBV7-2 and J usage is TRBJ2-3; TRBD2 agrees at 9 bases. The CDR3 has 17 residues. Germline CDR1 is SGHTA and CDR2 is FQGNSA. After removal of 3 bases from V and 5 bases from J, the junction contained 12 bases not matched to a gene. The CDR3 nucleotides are TGTGCCAGCAGCTTGTCCGGGACTAGCTTCTTGGTAGATACGCAGTATTTT. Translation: CASSLSGTSFLVDTQYF.

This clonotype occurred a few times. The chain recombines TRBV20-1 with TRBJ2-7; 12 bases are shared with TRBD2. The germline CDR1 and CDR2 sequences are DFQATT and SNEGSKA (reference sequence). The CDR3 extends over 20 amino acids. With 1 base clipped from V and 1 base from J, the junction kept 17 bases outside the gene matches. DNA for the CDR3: TGCAGTGCTAGAGCCCCGCCGGGACAGGGTGGACTAGCGGGATCCTACGAGCAGTACTTC. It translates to CSARAPPGQGGLAGSYEQYF.

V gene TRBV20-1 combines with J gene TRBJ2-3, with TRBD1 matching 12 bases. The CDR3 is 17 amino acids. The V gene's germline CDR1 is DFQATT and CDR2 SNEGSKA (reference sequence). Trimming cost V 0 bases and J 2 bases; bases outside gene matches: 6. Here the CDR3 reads CSARDLKGQGATDTQYF. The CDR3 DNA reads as TGCAGTGCTAGAGATCTGAAGGGACAGGGGGCCACAGATACGCAGTATTTT.

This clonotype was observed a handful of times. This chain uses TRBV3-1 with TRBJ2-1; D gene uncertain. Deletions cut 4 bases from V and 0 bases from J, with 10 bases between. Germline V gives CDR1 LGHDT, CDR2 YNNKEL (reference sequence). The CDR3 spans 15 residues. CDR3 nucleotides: TGTGCCAGCAGCCGAGGCCCTTACTCCTACAATGAGCAGTTCTTC. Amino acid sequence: CASSRGPYSYNEQFF.

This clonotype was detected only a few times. CDR3 coding DNA: TGCAGTGCAGTTGCGGGACTAGCGATAAACTACAATGAGCAGTTCTTC. Amino acids: CSAVAGLAINYNEQFF. The gene calls are TRBV20-1 and TRBJ2-1, with TRBD2 matching over 10 bases. Germline lookup yields CDR1 DFQATT and CDR2 SNEGSKA (reference sequence). The CDR3 extends over 16 amino acids. V lost 6 bases, J lost 3 bases, and 11 bases stayed unmatched.

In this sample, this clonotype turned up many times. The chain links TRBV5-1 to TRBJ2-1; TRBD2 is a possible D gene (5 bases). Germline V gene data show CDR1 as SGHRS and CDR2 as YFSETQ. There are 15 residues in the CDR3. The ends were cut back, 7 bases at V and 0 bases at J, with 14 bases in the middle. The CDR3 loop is CASGPTGSSYNEQFF. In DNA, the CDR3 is TGCGCCAGCGGCCCAACTGGGAGCTCCTACAATGAGCAGTTCTTC.

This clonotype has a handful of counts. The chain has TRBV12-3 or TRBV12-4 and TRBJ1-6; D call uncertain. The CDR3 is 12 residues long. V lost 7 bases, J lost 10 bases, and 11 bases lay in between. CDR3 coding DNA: TGTGCCAGCAAACTGGAGGGCTCACCCCTCCACTTT. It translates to CASKLEGSPLHF.

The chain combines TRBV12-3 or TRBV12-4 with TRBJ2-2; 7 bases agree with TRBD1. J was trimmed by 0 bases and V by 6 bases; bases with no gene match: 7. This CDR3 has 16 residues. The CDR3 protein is CASRGQRYPNTGELFF. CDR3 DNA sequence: TGTGCCAGCAGGGGACAGAGATACCCGAACACCGGGGAGCTGTTTTTT.

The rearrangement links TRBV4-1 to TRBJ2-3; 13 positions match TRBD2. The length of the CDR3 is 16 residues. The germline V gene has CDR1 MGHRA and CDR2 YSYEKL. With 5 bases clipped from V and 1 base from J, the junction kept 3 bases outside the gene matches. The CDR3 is CASSDGLAGGTDTQYF. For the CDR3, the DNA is TGCGCCAGCAGCGACGGACTAGCGGGGGGCACAGATACGCAGTATTTT.

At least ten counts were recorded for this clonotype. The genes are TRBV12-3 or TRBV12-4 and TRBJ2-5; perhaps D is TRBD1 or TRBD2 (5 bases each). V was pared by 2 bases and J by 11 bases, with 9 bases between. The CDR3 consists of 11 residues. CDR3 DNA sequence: TGTGCCAGCAGTTTATCGGGACGGCAGTACTTC. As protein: CASSLSGRQYF.

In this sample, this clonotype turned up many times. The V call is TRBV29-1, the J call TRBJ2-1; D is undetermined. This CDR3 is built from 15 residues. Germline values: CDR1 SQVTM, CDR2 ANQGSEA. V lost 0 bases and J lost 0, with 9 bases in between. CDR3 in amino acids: CSVEEDLSSYNEQFF. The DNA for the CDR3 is TGCAGCGTTGAAGAGGACCTGAGCTCCTACAATGAGCAGTTCTTC.

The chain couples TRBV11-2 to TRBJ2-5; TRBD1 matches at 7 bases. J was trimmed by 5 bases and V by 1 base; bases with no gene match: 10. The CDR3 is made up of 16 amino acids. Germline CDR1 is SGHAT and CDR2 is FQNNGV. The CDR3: CASSLGQGSNKETQYF. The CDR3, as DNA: TGTGCCAGCAGCTTAGGACAGGGATCAAATAAGGAGACCCAGTACTTC.

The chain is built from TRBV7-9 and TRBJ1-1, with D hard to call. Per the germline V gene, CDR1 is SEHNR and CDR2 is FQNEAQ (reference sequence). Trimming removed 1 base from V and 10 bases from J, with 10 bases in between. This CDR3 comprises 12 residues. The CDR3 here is CASSLESRSAFF. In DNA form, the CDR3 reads TGTGCCAGCAGCTTAGAGAGCCGGTCAGCTTTCTTT.

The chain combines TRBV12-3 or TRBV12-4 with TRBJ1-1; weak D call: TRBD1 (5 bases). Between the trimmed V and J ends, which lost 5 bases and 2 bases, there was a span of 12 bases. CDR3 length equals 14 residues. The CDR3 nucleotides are TGTGCCAGCAGTAAGGGACGGGCCAACACTGAAGCTTTCTTT. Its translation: CASSKGRANTEAFF.

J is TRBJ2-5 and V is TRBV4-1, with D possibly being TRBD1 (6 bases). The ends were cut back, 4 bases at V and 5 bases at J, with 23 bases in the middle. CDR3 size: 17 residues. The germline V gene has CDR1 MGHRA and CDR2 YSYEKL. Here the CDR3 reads CASSLMNTGISRETQYF. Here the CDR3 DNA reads TGCGCCAGCAGCCTCATGAACACAGGGATCTCGAGGGAGACCCAGTACTTC.

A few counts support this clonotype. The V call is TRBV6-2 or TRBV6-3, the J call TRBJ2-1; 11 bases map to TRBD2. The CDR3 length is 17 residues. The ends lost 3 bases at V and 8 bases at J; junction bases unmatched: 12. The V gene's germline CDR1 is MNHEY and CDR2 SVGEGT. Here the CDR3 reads CASSYWLAGGDNDEQFF. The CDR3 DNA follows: TGTGCCAGCAGTTATTGGCTAGCGGGAGGTGATAACGATGAGCAGTTCTTC.

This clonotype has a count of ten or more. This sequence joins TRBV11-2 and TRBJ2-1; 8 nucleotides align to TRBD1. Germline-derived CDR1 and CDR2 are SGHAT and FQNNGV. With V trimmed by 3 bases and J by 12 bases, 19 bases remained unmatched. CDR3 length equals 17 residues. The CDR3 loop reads CASSFISRQGPLQGQFF. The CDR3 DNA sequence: TGTGCCAGCAGCTTTATTTCCCGACAGGGGCCTTTGCAAGGGCAGTTCTTC.

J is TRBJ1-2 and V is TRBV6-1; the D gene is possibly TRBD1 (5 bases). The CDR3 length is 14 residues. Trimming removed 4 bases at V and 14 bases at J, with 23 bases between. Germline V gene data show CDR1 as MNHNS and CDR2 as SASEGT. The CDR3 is CASSGRDVRDVRTF. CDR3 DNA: TGTGCCAGCAGTGGGAGGGACGTCCGGGATGTGAGGACCTTC.

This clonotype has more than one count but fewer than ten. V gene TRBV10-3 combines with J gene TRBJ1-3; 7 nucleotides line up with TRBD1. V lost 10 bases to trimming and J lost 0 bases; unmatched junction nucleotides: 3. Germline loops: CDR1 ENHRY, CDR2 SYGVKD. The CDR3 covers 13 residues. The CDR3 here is CATQGDSGNTIYF. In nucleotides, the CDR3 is TGTGCCACCCAGGGGGACTCTGGAAACACCATATATTTT.

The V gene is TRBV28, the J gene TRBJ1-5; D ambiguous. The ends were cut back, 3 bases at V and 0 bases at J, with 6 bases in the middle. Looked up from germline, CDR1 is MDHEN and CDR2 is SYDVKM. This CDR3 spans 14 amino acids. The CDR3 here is CASSFIYSNQPQHF. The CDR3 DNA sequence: TGTGCCAGCAGTTTCATATATAGCAATCAGCCCCAGCATTTT.

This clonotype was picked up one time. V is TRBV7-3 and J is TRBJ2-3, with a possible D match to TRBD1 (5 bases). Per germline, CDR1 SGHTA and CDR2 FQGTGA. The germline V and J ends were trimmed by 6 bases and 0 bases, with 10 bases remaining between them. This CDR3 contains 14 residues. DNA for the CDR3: TGTGCCAGCAGTATGGACAAAAGCACAGATACGCAGTATTTT. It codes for CASSMDKSTDTQYF.